The T cell receptor (beta chain) described here comes from a study of Tregs in tolerant kidney transplant recipients. Of note for this clone: The antigen remains unidentified.

Trimming cost V 4 bases and J 6 bases; bases outside gene matches: 9. Germline loops: CDR1 SGHNT, CDR2 YYREEE (reference sequence). CDR3 length: 14 amino acids. Study findings and constraints: Validation in larger populations is needed because few patients were studied. Expanding Tregs on activated donor B cells appeared to best identify donor-specific TCRbeta clones. Biological reproducibility was not directly addressed, but technical replication error appeared minimal.

The data were produced by immunoSEQ multiplex PCR, yet TCRdb's version contains in-frame clones alone and is incomplete. This sample has about 240,000 clones, with roughly 84% found just once. Thawed PBMCs were FACS-sorted into unstimulated CD4+CD25+CD127- regulatory T cells, CD4+CD25- non-regulatory cells, CD4 and CD8 cells. This chain links TRBV5-4 with TRBJ2-7; 8 bases line up with TRBD2. This sequence originates from a human donor in good health. Sequenced material: CD4+ T cells from blood. The CDR3 nucleotides read TGTGCCAGCAGCGGAAGTAGCGGGAAGAGCGAGCAGTACTTC. Translated: CASSGSSGKSEQYF. Full variable domain (outside the CDR3, taken from reference TRBV5-4 and TRBJ2-7): ETGVTQSPTHLIKTRGQQVTLRCSSQSGHNTVSWYQQALGQGPQFIFQYYREEENGRGNFPPRFSGLQFPNYSSELNVNALELDDSALYLCASSGSSGKSEQYFGPGTRLTVT.